This T cell receptor beta chain derives from a study of blood T cell repertoires in COVID-19. The assay was immunoSEQ multiplex PCR, and TCRdb's table has in-frame clones only and misses some. Of around 290,000 clones listed, approximately 90% are singletons. The V segment lost 1 base and the J segment 6 bases; nucleotides outside the gene matches: 14. In germline, CDR1 is SQVTM, CDR2 ANQGSEA. The CDR3 consists of 16 residues. The specimen was peripheral blood. The chain recombines TRBV29-1 with TRBJ2-7, with 8 positions matching TRBD2. The receptor was derived from a man aged 40-55 years with acute or convalescent COVID-19. The CDR3 DNA reads as TGCAGCGTTGAAGGACAGCGGGGCTGGGCGGGGGGCGAGCAGTACTTC. It yields the protein CSVEGQRGWAGGEQYF.